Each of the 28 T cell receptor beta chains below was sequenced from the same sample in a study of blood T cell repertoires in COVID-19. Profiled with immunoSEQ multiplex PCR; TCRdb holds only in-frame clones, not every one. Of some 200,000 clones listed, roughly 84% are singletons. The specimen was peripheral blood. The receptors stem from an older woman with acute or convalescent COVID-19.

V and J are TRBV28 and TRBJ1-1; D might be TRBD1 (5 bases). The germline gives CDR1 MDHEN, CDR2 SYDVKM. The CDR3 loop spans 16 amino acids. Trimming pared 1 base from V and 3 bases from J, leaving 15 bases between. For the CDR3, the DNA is TGTGCCAGCAGTTTATATCCGGGGGGAGAGGACACTGAAGCTTTCTTT. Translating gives CASSLYPGGEDTEAFF.

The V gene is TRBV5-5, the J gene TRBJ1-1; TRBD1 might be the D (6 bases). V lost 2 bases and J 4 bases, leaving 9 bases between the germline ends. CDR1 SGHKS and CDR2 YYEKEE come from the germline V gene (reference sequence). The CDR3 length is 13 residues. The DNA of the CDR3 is TGTGCCAGCAGCTTCTCCAGGGGCACTGAAGCTTTCTTT. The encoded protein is CASSFSRGTEAFF. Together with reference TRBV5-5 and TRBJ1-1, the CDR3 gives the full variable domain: DAGVTQSPTHLIKTRGQQVTLRCSPISGHKSVSWYQQVLGQGPQFIFQYYEKEERGRGNFPDRFSARQFPNYSSELNVNALLLGDSALYLCASSFSRGTEAFFGQGTRLTVV.

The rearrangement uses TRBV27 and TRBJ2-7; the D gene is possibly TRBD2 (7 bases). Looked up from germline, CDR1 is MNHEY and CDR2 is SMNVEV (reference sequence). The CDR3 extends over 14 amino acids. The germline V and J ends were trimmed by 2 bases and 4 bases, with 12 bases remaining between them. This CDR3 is CASSLGGGAYEQYF. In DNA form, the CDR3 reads TGTGCCAGCAGTTTAGGTGGGGGGGCGTACGAGCAGTACTTC.

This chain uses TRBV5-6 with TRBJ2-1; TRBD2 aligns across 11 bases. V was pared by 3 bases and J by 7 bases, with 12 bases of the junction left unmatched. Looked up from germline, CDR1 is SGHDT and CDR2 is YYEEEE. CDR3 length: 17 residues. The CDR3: CASSSGVTSGAANEQFF. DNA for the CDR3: TGTGCCAGCAGCTCAGGAGTGACTAGCGGGGCGGCGAATGAGCAGTTCTTC. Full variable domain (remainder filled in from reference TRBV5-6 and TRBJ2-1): DAGVTQSPTHLIKTRGQQVTLRCSPKSGHDTVSWYQQALGQGPQFIFQYYEEEERQRGNFPDRFSGHQFPNYSSELNVNALLLGDSALYLCASSSGVTSGAANEQFFGPGTRLTVL.

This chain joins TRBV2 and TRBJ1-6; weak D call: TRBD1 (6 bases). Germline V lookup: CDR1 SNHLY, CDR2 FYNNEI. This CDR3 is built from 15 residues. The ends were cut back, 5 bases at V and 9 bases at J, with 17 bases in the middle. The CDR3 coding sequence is TGTGCCAGCAGTACCTCGTTGGGGGCGGGTTCACCCCTCCACTTT. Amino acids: CASSTSLGAGSPLHF.

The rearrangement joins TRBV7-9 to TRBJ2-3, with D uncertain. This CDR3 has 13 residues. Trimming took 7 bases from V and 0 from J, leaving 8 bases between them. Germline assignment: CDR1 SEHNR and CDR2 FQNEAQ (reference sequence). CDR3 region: CASKKPSTDTQYF. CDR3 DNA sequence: TGTGCCAGCAAAAAGCCTAGCACAGATACGCAGTATTTT. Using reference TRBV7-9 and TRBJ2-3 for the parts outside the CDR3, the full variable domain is DTGVSQNPRHKITKRGQNVTFRCDPISEHNRLYWYRQTLGQGPEFLTYFQNEAQLEKSRLLSDRFSAERPKGSFSTLEIQRTEQGDSAMYLCASKKPSTDTQYFGPGTRLTVL.

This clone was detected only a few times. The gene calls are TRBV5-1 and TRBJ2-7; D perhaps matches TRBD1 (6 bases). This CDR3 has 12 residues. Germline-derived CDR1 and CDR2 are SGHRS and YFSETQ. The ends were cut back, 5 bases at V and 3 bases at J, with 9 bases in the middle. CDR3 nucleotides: TGCGCCAGCAGGGCAGGGGACTACGAGCAGTACTTC. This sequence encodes CASRAGDYEQYF.

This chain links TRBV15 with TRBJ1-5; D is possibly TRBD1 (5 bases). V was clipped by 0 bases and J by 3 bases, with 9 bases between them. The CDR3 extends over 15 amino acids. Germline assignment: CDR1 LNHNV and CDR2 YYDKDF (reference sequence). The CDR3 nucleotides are TGTGCCACCAGCAGAGATGGGGCATACAATCAGCCCCAGCATTTT. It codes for CATSRDGAYNQPQHF.

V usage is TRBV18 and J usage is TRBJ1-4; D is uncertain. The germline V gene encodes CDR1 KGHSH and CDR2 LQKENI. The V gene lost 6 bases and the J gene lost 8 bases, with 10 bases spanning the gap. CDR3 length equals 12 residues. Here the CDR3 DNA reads TGTGCCAGCTCGCCGGGTCGGGAAAAACTGTTTTTT. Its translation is CASSPGREKLFF.

The CDR3 region has the DNA TGTGCCAGCTCCTACGGAGTTTATGGCTACACCTTC. Amino acid sequence: CASSYGVYGYTF. This chain connects TRBV25-1 to TRBJ1-2; no clear D. The germline V and J ends were trimmed by 8 bases and 5 bases, with 12 bases remaining between them. The CDR3 contains 12 residues. Looked up from germline, CDR1 is MGHDK and CDR2 is SYGVNS.

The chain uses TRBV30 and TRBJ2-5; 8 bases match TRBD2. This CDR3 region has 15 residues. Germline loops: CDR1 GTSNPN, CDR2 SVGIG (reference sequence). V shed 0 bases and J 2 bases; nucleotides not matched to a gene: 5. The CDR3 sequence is CAWSVSGGGQETQYF. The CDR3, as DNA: TGTGCCTGGAGTGTATCGGGGGGGGGACAAGAGACCCAGTACTTC.

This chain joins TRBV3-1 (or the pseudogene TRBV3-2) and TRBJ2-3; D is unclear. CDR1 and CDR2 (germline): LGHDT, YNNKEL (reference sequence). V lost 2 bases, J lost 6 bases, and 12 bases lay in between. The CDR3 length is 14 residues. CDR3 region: CASSQPERGDTQYF. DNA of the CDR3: TGTGCCAGCAGCCAACCCGAGCGTGGGGATACGCAGTATTTT.

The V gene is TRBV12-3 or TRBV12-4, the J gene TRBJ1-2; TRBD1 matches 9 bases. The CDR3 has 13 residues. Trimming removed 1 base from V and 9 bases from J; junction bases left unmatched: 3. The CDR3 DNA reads TGTGCCAGCAGTTTAGGGACAGGGGACAGCTACACCTTC. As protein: CASSLGTGDSYTF.

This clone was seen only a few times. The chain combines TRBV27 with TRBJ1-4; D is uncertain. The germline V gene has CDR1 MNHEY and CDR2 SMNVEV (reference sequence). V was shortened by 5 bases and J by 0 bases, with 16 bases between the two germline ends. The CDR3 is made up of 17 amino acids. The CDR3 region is CASSPGRRPATNEKLFF. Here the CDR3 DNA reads TGTGCCAGCAGTCCCGGTAGGAGACCGGCAACTAATGAAAAACTGTTTTTT.

The CDR3 protein is CASRAGGAYEQYF. As DNA, the CDR3 is TGTGCCAGTAGGGCGGGGGGCGCCTACGAGCAGTACTTC. The chain recombines TRBV19 with TRBJ2-7, with 8 bases matching TRBD2. With V trimmed by 6 bases and J by 2 bases, 3 bases remained unmatched. Per germline, CDR1 LNHDA and CDR2 SQIVND (reference sequence). CDR3 length: 13 residues.

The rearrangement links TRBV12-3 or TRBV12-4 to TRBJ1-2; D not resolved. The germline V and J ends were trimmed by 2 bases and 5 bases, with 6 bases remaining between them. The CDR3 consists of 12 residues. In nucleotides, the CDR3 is TGTGCCAGCAGTTTACGAGGTTATGGCTACACCTTC. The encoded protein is CASSLRGYGYTF.

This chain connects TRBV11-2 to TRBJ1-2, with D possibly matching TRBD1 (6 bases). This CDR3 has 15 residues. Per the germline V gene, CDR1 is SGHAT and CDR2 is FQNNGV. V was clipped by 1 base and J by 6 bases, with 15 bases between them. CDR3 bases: TGTGCCAGCAGCTTAGGCGACAGGCCCTGGGATGGCTACACCTTC. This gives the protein CASSLGDRPWDGYTF.

The CDR3: CASSFTGNTGELFF. The CDR3 DNA sequence: TGTGCCAGTAGCTTTACAGGGAACACCGGGGAGCTGTTTTTT. The chain recombines TRBV19 with TRBJ2-2; D perhaps matches TRBD1 (5 bases). Trimming left V 6 bases short and J 1 base short, with 9 bases between. The CDR3 spans 14 residues. Germline V lookup: CDR1 LNHDA, CDR2 SQIVND (reference sequence).

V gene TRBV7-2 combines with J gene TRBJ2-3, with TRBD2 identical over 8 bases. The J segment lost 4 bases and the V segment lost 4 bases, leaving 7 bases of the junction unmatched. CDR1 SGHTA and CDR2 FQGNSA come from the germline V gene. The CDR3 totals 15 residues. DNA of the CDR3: TGTGCCAGCAGCTCCGGGGGGGCCGGGCCAGATACGCAGTATTTT. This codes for CASSSGGAGPDTQYF. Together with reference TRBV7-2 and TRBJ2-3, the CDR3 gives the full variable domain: GAGVSQSPSNKVTEKGKDVELRCDPISGHTALYWYRQSLGQGLEFLIYFQGNSAPDKSGLPSDRFSAERTGGSVSTLTIQRTQQEDSAVYLCASSSGGAGPDTQYFGPGTRLTVL.

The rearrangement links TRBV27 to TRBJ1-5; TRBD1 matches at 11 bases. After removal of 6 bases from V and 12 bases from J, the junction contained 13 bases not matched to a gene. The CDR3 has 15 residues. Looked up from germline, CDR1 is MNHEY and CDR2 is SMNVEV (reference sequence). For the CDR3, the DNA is TGTGCCAGCAGGCCCACCGGGACAGGGGGAGTCGGCCAGCATTTT. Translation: CASRPTGTGGVGQHF.

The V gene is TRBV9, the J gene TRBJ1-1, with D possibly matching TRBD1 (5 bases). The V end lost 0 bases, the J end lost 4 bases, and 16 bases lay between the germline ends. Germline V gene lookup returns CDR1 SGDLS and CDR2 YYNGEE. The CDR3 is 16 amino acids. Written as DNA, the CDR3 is TGTGCCAGCAGCGTAGACCTGGGGGGTCGGGGCACTGAAGCTTTCTTT. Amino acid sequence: CASSVDLGGRGTEAFF. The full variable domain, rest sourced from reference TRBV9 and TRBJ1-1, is DSGVTQTPKHLITATGQRVTLRCSPRSGDLSVYWYQQSLDQGLQFLIQYYNGEERAKGNILERFSAQQFPDLHSELNLSSLELGDSALYFCASSVDLGGRGTEAFFGQGTRLTVV.

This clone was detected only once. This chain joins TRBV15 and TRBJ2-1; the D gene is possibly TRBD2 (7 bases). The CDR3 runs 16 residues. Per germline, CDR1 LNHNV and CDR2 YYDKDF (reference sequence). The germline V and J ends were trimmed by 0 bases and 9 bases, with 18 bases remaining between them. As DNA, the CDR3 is TGTGCCACCAGCAGAGATCTCTTGGGGGGGCGGGCTGAGCAGTTCTTC. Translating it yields CATSRDLLGGRAEQFF.

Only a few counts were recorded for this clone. CDR3 sequence (DNA): TGTGCCAGCAGCGCCCAGGGGACAGGGGGCTACGAGCAGTACTTC. Encoded protein: CASSAQGTGGYEQYF. The chain is built from TRBV9 and TRBJ2-7, with 11 bases that match TRBD1. This CDR3 has 15 residues. J gave up 3 bases and V 3 bases, and 5 bases lay outside the gene matches. The V gene's germline CDR1 is SGDLS and CDR2 YYNGEE.

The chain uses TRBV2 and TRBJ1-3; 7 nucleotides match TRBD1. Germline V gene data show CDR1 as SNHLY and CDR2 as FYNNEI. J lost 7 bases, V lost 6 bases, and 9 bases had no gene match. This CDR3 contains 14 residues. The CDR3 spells CASRYPTGSNTIYF. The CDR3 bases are TGTGCCAGCAGATACCCGACAGGGAGCAACACCATATATTTT.

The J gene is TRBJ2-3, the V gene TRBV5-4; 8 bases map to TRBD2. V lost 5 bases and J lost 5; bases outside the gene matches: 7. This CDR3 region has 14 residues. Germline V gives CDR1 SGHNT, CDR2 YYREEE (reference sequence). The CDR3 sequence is CASRAGGAVDTQYF. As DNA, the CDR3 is TGTGCCAGCAGAGCCGGGGGGGCGGTAGATACGCAGTATTTT.

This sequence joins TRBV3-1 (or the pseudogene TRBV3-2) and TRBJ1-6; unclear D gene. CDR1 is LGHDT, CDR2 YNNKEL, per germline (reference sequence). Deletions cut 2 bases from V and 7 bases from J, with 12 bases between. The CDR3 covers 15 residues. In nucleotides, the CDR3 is TGTGCCAGCAGCCAACTTCGGGGTCCCAATTCACCCCTCCACTTT. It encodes CASSQLRGPNSPLHF.

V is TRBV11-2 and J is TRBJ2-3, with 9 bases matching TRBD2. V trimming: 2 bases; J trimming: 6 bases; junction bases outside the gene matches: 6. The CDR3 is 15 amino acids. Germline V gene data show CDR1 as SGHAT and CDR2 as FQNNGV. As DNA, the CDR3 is TGTGCCAGCAGCTTATGGCGGGGGGGCGCGGATACGCAGTATTTT. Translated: CASSLWRGGADTQYF.

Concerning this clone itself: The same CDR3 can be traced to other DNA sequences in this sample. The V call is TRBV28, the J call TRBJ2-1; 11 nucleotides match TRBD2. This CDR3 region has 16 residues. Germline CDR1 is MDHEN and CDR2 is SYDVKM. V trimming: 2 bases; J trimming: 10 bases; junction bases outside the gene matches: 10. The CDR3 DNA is TGTGCCAGCAGTTTACCCATAGCGGGGGGGCCGGGGGAGCAGTTCTTC. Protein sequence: CASSLPIAGGPGEQFF.